These 20 T cell receptor beta chains originate from one sample sequenced in a study of cytomegalovirus exposure and HLA in healthy donors. The PCR employed 60 Vbeta primers together with 13 Jbeta primers. The table came from immunoSEQ multiplex PCR; TCRdb's copy has only in-frame clones and leaves some out. The sample includes tens of thousands of clones, 65% to 85% of them seen just once. The sequenced sample was PBMCs. All receptors derive from a man aged 45-65 years in good health and CMV-seronegative.

The rearrangement links TRBV18 to TRBJ2-7; 11 bases line up with TRBD1. The junction had 4 bases not matched to a gene; V was cut back by 6 bases and J by 6 bases. The CDR3 extends over 13 amino acids. In germline, CDR1 is KGHSH, CDR2 LQKENI. The CDR3 spells CASSLGTGGEQYF. In DNA form, the CDR3 reads TGTGCCAGCTCTCTTGGGACAGGGGGCGAGCAGTACTTC.

This clone was counted a few times. V gene TRBV15 combines with J gene TRBJ1-5, with a tentative D call TRBD1 (6 bases). V lost 5 bases to trimming and J lost 0 bases, with 14 bases between them. Germline loops: CDR1 LNHNV, CDR2 YYDKDF (reference sequence). The CDR3 contains 16 residues. CDR3 sequence (DNA): TGTGCCACCAGCCCTCGGCGACAGGTTAGCAATCAGCCCCAGCATTTT. This translates into CATSPRRQVSNQPQHF.

The chain has TRBV29-1 and TRBJ2-3; TRBD1 matches 8 bases. Germline V gene sequence: CDR1 SQVTM, CDR2 ANQGSEA. CDR3 length: 21 residues. V lost 5 bases, J lost 8 bases, and 33 bases stayed unmatched. The CDR3, as DNA: TGCAGCGTTTACCCTACATCAATAGCTACCCCCGGGACAGGCCTCCCAGGTACGCAGTATTTT. This encodes CSVYPTSIATPGTGLPGTQYF.

The chain combines TRBV4-3 with TRBJ2-1, with 9 bases matching TRBD2. With 0 bases clipped from V and 0 bases from J, the junction kept 3 bases outside the gene matches. The CDR3 has 17 residues. CDR1 and CDR2 (germline): LGHNA, YSLEER. The CDR3 DNA follows: TGCGCCAGCAGCCAAGAACTAGCGGGCTCCTCCTACAATGAGCAGTTCTTC. It codes for CASSQELAGSSYNEQFF.

This clone has just a few counts. J is TRBJ2-1 and V is TRBV9; 11 bases are a match to TRBD2. The CDR3 is 15 amino acids. The junction had 4 bases not matched to a gene; V was cut back by 0 bases and J by 8 bases. Germline V gene data show CDR1 as SGDLS and CDR2 as YYNGEE. The chain's CDR3 is CASSVELAGAYEQFF. CDR3 sequence (DNA): TGTGCCAGCAGCGTAGAACTAGCGGGAGCTTATGAGCAGTTCTTC.

This clone was detected a few times. This chain joins TRBV27 and TRBJ1-2; weak D call: TRBD1 (6 bases). Trimming pared 5 bases from V and 1 base from J, leaving 14 bases between. The CDR3 sequence is 15 residues long. Looked up from germline, CDR1 is MNHEY and CDR2 is SMNVEV (reference sequence). The CDR3 DNA is TGTGCCAGCAGTCCACGATCGGACAGTAACTATGGCTACACCTTC. It encodes CASSPRSDSNYGYTF.

The J gene is TRBJ1-5, the V gene TRBV10-3; 7 nucleotides match TRBD1. The CDR3 totals 14 residues. Unmatched junction bases numbered 5, after V lost 5 bases and J lost 4 bases. Germline CDR1 reads ENHRY; CDR2 reads SYGVKD. The CDR3 loop is CAISSTGENQPQHF. In DNA, the CDR3 is TGTGCCATCAGTTCTACAGGGGAGAATCAGCCCCAGCATTTT.

The gene calls are TRBV5-1 and TRBJ1-1, with 7 positions matching TRBD1. CDR1 is SGHRS, CDR2 YFSETQ, per germline. CDR3 length: 14 residues. V was clipped by 4 bases and J by 5 bases; unmatched bases: 8. CDR3: CASSRSGGRTEAFF. In DNA form, the CDR3 reads TGCGCCAGCAGCAGGTCAGGGGGGAGGACTGAAGCTTTCTTT.

The rearrangement links TRBV7-3 to TRBJ2-7, with a possible D match to TRBD2 (5 bases). Germline V gene data show CDR1 as SGHTA and CDR2 as FQGTGA. This CDR3 region has 14 residues. Trimming left V 5 bases short and J 7 bases short, with 18 bases between. Here the CDR3 reads CASSPPGNLREQYF. Here the CDR3 DNA reads TGTGCCAGCAGCCCGCCGGGGAACTTGCGGGAGCAGTACTTC.

A few counts support this clone. Mismatch with germline at one junction end may stem from a read error. The chain recombines TRBV7-9 with TRBJ1-5, with 8 bases that match TRBD1. From germline, CDR1 is SEHNR and CDR2 FQNEAQ (reference sequence). This CDR3 is built from 16 residues. The CDR3 nucleotides read TGTTCCAGCAGCCCTAATACAGGGGGAAGCAATCAGCCCCAGCATTTT. The encoded protein is CSSSPNTGGSNQPQHF.

This chain joins TRBV19 and TRBJ1-2; 7 bases agree with TRBD1. The CDR3 has 14 amino acids. The V and J ends lost 4 bases and 4 bases, in that order; junction bases with no gene match: 6. CDR1 and CDR2 (germline): LNHDA, SQIVND (reference sequence). DNA of the CDR3: TGTGCCAGTAGTAGCCCGGGACAGCTCTATGGCTACACCTTC. Translation: CASSSPGQLYGYTF. Supplemented by reference TRBV19 and TRBJ1-2, the full variable domain reads DGGITQSPKYLFRKEGQNVTLSCEQNLNHDAMYWYRQDPGQGLRLIYYSQIVNDFQKGDIAEGYSVSREKKESFPLTVTSAQKNPTAFYLCASSSPGQLYGYTFGSGTRLTVV.

V usage is TRBV7-9 and J usage is TRBJ2-3; D is perhaps TRBD2 (6 bases). The CDR3 has 17 residues. Germline CDR1 reads SEHNR; CDR2 reads FQNEAQ (reference sequence). The V end lost 5 bases, the J end lost 0 bases, and 18 bases lay between the germline ends. The CDR3 is CASSRDAGHPSTDTQYF. Here the CDR3 DNA reads TGTGCCAGCAGCCGAGATGCGGGGCACCCTAGCACAGATACGCAGTATTTT.

The chain links TRBV10-3 to TRBJ2-3; 7 nucleotides line up with TRBD2. Per the germline V gene, CDR1 is ENHRY and CDR2 is SYGVKD. With V trimmed by 0 bases and J by 0 bases, 6 bases remained unmatched. This CDR3 contains 17 residues. CDR3 in DNA: TGTGCCATCAGTGAGTCGAGGGCTAGCGGTAGCACAGATACGCAGTATTTT. Translating gives CAISESRASGSTDTQYF.

Concerning this clone itself: This CDR3 is also generated by other DNA sequences in the sample. The rearrangement links TRBV25-1 to TRBJ1-6, with 8 bases lining up with TRBD1. The CDR3 consists of 14 residues. Germline values: CDR1 MGHDK, CDR2 SYGVNS. V shed 1 base, J shed 7 bases, and the junction held 0 bases outside the gene matches. The CDR3 DNA sequence: TGTGCCAGCAGTGAATCAGGGGGCAATTCACCCCTCCACTTT. As protein: CASSESGGNSPLHF.

J is TRBJ2-2 and V is TRBV28; 9 bases are shared with TRBD2. Germline lookup yields CDR1 MDHEN and CDR2 SYDVKM. This CDR3 is 15 amino acids long. Trimming cost V 5 bases and J 8 bases; bases outside gene matches: 9. The CDR3 DNA is TGTGCCAGCAGTCCTGCGACTAGCGGTAAAGGGGAGCTGTTTTTT. Protein sequence: CASSPATSGKGELFF.

The gene calls are TRBV18 and TRBJ2-1, with 11 bases that match TRBD1. V lost 4 bases, J lost 8 bases, and 7 bases stayed unmatched. Per the germline V gene, CDR1 is KGHSH and CDR2 is LQKENI. The CDR3 is 15 residues long. CDR3 DNA: TGTGCCAGCTCACAAGGGGGACAGGGGGATCATGAGCAGTTCTTC. It yields the protein CASSQGGQGDHEQFF.

Comment on this clone: Other DNA sequences of this sample code for an identical CDR3. V gene TRBV29-1 combines with J gene TRBJ1-1; D not resolved. The CDR3 extends over 12 amino acids. In germline, CDR1 is SQVTM, CDR2 ANQGSEA. V was pared by 4 bases and J by 1 base, with 7 bases between. The CDR3 DNA is TGCAGCGTTGGGGCAACGAACACTGAAGCTTTCTTT. Translation: CSVGATNTEAFF.

The chain has TRBV5-1 and TRBJ1-1; no clear D gene. The CDR3 is 14 amino acids. Trimming removed 1 base from V and 4 bases from J, with 11 bases in between. CDR1 is SGHRS and CDR2 is YFSETQ in the germline V gene. The CDR3 sequence is CASSLLGRGTEAFF. CDR3 in DNA: TGCGCCAGCAGCTTGCTTGGAAGAGGCACTGAAGCTTTCTTT.

V and J are TRBV27 and TRBJ2-3; D perhaps matches TRBD2 (6 bases). CDR3 length: 15 amino acids. CDR1 and CDR2 (germline): MNHEY, SMNVEV (reference sequence). V shed 2 bases and J shed 2 bases, with 11 bases lying between them. The CDR3 coding sequence is TGTGCCAGCAGTTTAAGGGACTCCTACACAGATACGCAGTATTTT. Amino acids: CASSLRDSYTDTQYF.

The rearrangement links TRBV4-3 to TRBJ1-3, with D possibly TRBD1 on 5 matching bases. Germline CDR1 LGHNA, CDR2 YSLEER. Trimming pared 4 bases from V and 8 bases from J, leaving 18 bases between. The CDR3 totals 15 residues. The CDR3: CASSLSMGRADTIYF. The CDR3 DNA reads TGCGCCAGCAGCCTATCCATGGGCAGGGCCGACACCATATATTTT.